This T cell receptor beta chain was obtained from a study of OX40 agonist ivuxolimab in advanced cancers. Broadly, across the study: The costimulatory receptor OX40 (CD134) was targeted by ivuxolimab, a fully human IgG2 agonistic monoclonal antibody. Prior anti-PD-1, anti-PD-L1 or anti-CTLA-4 therapy was permitted, and 40% of dose-escalation patients had received checkpoint inhibitors. The purpose of peripheral TCRbeta sequencing was to test whether ivuxolimab changed TCR sequence diversity and led to clonal T-cell expansion. The paper covers the monotherapy dose-escalation part of the phase I ivuxolimab trial, which included N of about 50 patients. Of the 50 or so patients in dose escalation, about 19 had hepatocellular carcinoma, about 15 had melanoma, 9 had renal cell carcinoma and 9 had head and neck cancer. Partial responses occurred in three dose-escalation patients, of whom one had hepatocellular carcinoma and two had cutaneous melanoma. Intravenous ivuxolimab was administered to patients every 2 weeks at six dose levels: 0.01, 0.1, 0.3, 1.5, 3 and 10 mg/kg. In the dose-escalation cohort, approximately 82% of patients were male, and the mean age was around 60 years, with a range of about 23 to 85.

Patients with autoimmune disease history or receiving systemic immunosuppression were excluded from the trial. Peripheral blood for TCR sequencing was drawn from every dose cohort at baseline, at cycle 4 day 1 and at cycle 7 day 1. The samples were taken from a phase I, first-in-human, multicenter, open-label dose-escalation trial of ivuxolimab. The trial enrolled adults with locally advanced or metastatic head and neck squamous cell, hepatocellular, melanoma or renal cell carcinoma. Before TCR sequencing, CD4+ and CD8+ T cells were separately sorted from peripheral blood. What the study reported, not specific to this receptor: Low levels of normalized T-cell clonal expansion were also shown by some nonresponding patients. After ivuxolimab, more expanded clones were found on average in CD8+ T cells than in CD4+ T cells. In the 0.1-3.0 mg/kg groups, partial responders had among the lowest normalized peripheral clonal expansion, particularly in CD8+ T cells. At doses of 0.1 to 3.0 mg/kg, clonal expansion of both CD4+ and CD8+ blood T cells was observed from baseline to week 6. The antigen specificity of the peripheral T cells that underwent clonal expansion was not determined.

A word on this clone: The antigen it binds to is not known. Per-base quality was not reported, and no clone a single base away is much larger than it.

Genomic DNA was extracted from sorted cells for sequencing of the TCRbeta CDR3 region. The immunoSEQ Assay was used to sequence the TCRbeta CDR3 regions. TCRdb obtained this table from immuneACCESS and retained in-frame rearrangements with V and J assigned. These tables miss some clones; where compared with another copy, unresolved V genes account for less than half of the shortfall, and the remainder is unexplained. Present in this sample are fewer than 25,000 clones, around 88% of which were seen just once. Approximately 23% of the sample comes from the top ten. The sample was CD4+ or CD8+ T cells sorted from blood, taken in a trial of the OX40 agonist ivuxolimab. The receptor was derived from an adult with an advanced solid tumor such as melanoma, head and neck, liver or kidney cancer.

The base sequence is TGTGCCAGCAGCTTAGGAGGGACAGCCAACTATGGCTACACCTTC. Its protein reads: CASSLGGTANYGYTF. The chain couples TRBV7-6 to TRBJ1-2, and 7 junction bases match TRBD1. The germline V gene sets CDR1 to SGHVS and CDR2 to FNYEAQ. Germline trimming: 1 base from V, 2 bases from J; junction bases outside gene matches: 4. The CDR3 runs 15 residues from the cysteine to the phenylalanine. Of all the DNA, just the CDR3 is kept, 45 bases in frame from base 1.